The T cell receptor (beta chain) under discussion was sequenced for a study of T cells after yellow fever vaccination. Regarding the study as a whole: Clones from primary vaccination mostly reappeared after the booster (96% CD4, approximately 91% CD8). FACS-sorted repertoires could harbor abundant contaminating bulk-population clonotypes.

TCRdb used MiXCR to reprocess the 5' RACE reads, holding one entry per CDR3 protein. The table lists 300,000 to 400,000 distinct CDR3 sequences, around 6.4% of them singletons. V was clipped by 3 bases and J by 6 bases, with 17 bases between them. The CDR3 runs 15 residues. With regard to this clonotype: Its antigen is as yet unknown.

The clonotype was recovered from a man aged 25 to 40 who received the YFV17D yellow fever vaccine. V usage is TRBV12-3 or TRBV12-4 and J usage is TRBJ1-1, with D possibly being TRBD1 (5 bases). The sample was PBMCs, taken 5 days after the yellow fever booster vaccination. CDR3 sequence reads: CASSFTSPGPPEAFF. In nucleotides, the CDR3 is TGTGCCAGCAGTTTTACCTCCCCGGGGCCCCCTGAAGCTTTCTTT.